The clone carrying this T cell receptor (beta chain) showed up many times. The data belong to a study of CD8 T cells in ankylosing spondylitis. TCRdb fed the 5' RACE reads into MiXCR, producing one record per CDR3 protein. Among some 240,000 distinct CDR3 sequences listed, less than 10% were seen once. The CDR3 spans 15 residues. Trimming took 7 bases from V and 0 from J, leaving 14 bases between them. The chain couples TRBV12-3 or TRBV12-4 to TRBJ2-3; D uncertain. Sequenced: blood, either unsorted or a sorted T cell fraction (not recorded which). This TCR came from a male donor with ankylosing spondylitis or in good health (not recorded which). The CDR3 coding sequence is TGTGCCAGCAAGATGGGGATGGCGAGCACAGATACGCAGTATTTT. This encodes CASKMGMASTDTQYF.